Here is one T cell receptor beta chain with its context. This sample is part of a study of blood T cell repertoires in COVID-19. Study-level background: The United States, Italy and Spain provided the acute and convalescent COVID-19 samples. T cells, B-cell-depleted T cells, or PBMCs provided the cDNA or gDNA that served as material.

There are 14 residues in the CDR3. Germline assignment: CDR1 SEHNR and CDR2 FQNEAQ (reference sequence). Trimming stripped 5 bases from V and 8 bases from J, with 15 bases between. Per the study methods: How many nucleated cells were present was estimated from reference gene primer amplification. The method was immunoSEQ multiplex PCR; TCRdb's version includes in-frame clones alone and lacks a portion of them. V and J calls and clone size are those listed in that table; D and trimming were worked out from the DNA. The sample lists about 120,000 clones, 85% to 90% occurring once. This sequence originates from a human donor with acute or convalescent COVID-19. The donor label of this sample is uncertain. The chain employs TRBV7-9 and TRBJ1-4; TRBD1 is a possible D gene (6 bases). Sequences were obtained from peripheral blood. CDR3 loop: CASSKQGVGEKLFF. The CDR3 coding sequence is TGTGCCAGCAGCAAACAGGGAGTCGGCGAAAAACTGTTTTTT.